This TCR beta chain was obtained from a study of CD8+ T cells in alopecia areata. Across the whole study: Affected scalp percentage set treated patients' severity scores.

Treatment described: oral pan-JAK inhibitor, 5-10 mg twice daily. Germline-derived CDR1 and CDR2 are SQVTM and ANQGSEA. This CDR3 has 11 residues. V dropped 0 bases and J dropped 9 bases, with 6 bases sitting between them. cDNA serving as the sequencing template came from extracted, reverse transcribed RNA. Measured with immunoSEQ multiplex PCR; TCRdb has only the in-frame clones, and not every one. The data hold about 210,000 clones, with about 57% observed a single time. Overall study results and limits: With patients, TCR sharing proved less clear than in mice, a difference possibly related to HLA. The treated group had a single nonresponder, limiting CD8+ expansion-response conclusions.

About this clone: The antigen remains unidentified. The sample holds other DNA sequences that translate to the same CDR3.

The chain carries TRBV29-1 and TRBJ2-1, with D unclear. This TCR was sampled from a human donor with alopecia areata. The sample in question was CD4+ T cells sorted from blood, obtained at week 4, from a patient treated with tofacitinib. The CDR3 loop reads CSVEDPGEQFF. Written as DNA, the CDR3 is TGCAGCGTTGAAGATCCTGGTGAGCAGTTCTTC.